The 20 T cell receptor beta chains listed next were all sequenced from one sample in a study of neurological immune-mediated disorders. TCRdb reanalysed the 5' RACE reads using MiXCR and keeps one entry per CDR3 protein. The sample gives 80,000 to 95,000 distinct CDR3 sequences, under 4.5% of which show up once; 2.9% is in the top ten. Sequences were obtained from PBMCs. The receptors originated from a woman in her forties or fifties with multiple sclerosis.

This clonotype was found many times. This chain links TRBV28 with TRBJ2-1; no definite D call. CDR1 is MDHEN, CDR2 SYDVKM, per germline. This CDR3 has 14 residues. V gave up 7 bases and J gave up 0 bases, with 10 bases separating them. The DNA for the CDR3 is TGTGCCAGCAAGGGCTCCAACTCCTACAATGAGCAGTTCTTC. It yields the protein CASKGSNSYNEQFF.

Ten or more counts support this clonotype. The rearrangement links TRBV7-6 to TRBJ2-1, with a tentative D call TRBD2 (5 bases). The CDR3 covers 16 residues. V was shortened by 0 bases and J by 3 bases, with 12 bases between the two germline ends. Germline CDR1 and CDR2: SGHVS and FNYEAQ. CDR3 residues: CASSLARGSVYNEQFF. Here the CDR3 DNA reads TGTGCCAGCAGCTTAGCGAGAGGGTCGGTCTACAATGAGCAGTTCTTC.

This clonotype was seen at least ten times. The V gene is TRBV20-1, the J gene TRBJ2-3, with TRBD2 matching 10 bases. The length of the CDR3 is 15 residues. Germline V gives CDR1 DFQATT, CDR2 SNEGSKA (reference sequence). J was trimmed by 1 base and V by 2 bases; bases with no gene match: 3. CDR3 DNA: TGCAGTGCTAGAAGGCTAGCGGGGGGCACAGATACGCAGTATTTT. Translated, it gives CSARRLAGGTDTQYF.

At least ten counts were recorded for this clonotype. This chain links TRBV6-1 with TRBJ2-5; D perhaps matches TRBD1 (6 bases). CDR1 and CDR2 from the germline V gene are MNHNS and SASEGT. V dropped 4 bases and J dropped 1 base, with 16 bases sitting between them. This CDR3 spans 16 amino acids. CDR3 loop: CASSGTVRTVQETQYF. CDR3 DNA sequence: TGTGCCAGCAGTGGAACCGTCCGGACAGTCCAAGAGACCCAGTACTTC.

There are many counts of this clonotype. This chain joins TRBV3-1 and TRBJ1-2; D not certain. With 6 bases removed from V and 8 bases from J, the gap between germline ends came to 16 bases. Germline V gives CDR1 LGHDT, CDR2 YNNKEL (reference sequence). The CDR3 contains 13 residues. The CDR3 DNA follows: TGTGCCAGCAGTCAAAAAACGGCCGGAGGCTACACCTTC. Translated, it gives CASSQKTAGGYTF.

This clonotype was detected ten times or more. V usage is TRBV4-3 and J usage is TRBJ2-7; the match to TRBD2 covers 8 bases. With V trimmed by 0 bases and J by 3 bases, 4 bases remained unmatched. Looked up from germline, CDR1 is LGHNA and CDR2 is YSLEER. CDR3 length: 15 amino acids. The CDR3 nucleotides are TGCGCCAGCAGCCAAGAAGGCGCGGGAGGCTACGAGCAGTACTTC. Protein: CASSQEGAGGYEQYF.

This clonotype was counted at least ten times. This rearrangement joins TRBV5-1 to TRBJ2-1; D gene unclear. CDR3 size: 15 residues. V was shortened by 1 base and J by 8 bases, with 16 bases between the two germline ends. Looked up from germline, CDR1 is SGHRS and CDR2 is YFSETQ. CDR3 coding DNA: TGCGCCAGCAGCTTGAACAGTTTTACAATCGATGAGCAGTTCTTC. Translation gives CASSLNSFTIDEQFF.

The table lists this clonotype with many counts. J is TRBJ2-5 and V is TRBV12-3 or TRBV12-4; the D gene could be TRBD1 or TRBD2 (5 bases each). V lost 6 bases to trimming and J lost 1 base, with 15 bases between them. The CDR3 totals 15 residues. In DNA, the CDR3 is TGTGCCAGCAGGGGAGCAGGGCGGACCCAAGAGACCCAGTACTTC. This sequence encodes CASRGAGRTQETQYF.

This clonotype was detected ten times or more. This CDR3 reads CASSFPLAGEETQYF. In DNA, the CDR3 is TGTGCCAGCAGCTTCCCGCTAGCGGGGGAAGAGACCCAGTACTTC. J is TRBJ2-5 and V is TRBV7-9; 10 nucleotides agree with TRBD2. The CDR3 extends over 15 amino acids. Unmatched junction bases numbered 4, after V lost 3 bases and J lost 3 bases. Germline V CDR1 and CDR2: SEHNR, FQNEAQ (reference sequence).

This clonotype was found many times. In DNA form, the CDR3 reads TGCGCCAGCAGCCAAGAGGCAGGGAACACCGGGGAGCTGTTTTTT. Translation gives CASSQEAGNTGELFF. This chain links TRBV4-3 with TRBJ2-2; D call uncertain. Trimming cost V 0 bases and J 1 base, with 6 bases left between them. Looked up from germline, CDR1 is LGHNA and CDR2 is YSLEER. The CDR3 covers 15 residues.

This clonotype has a count of ten or more. The rearrangement links TRBV4-2 to TRBJ1-3; D is unclear. V lost 3 bases and J lost 0, with 12 bases in between. Germline assignment: CDR1 LGHNA and CDR2 YNFKEQ. This CDR3 has 16 amino acids. The CDR3 reads CASSHDGRSSGNTIYF. DNA of the CDR3: TGTGCCAGCAGCCACGACGGACGGAGCTCTGGAAACACCATATATTTT.

This clonotype was detected ten times or more. The chain couples TRBV20-1 to TRBJ1-3, with D possibly TRBD1 on 6 matching bases. The ends were cut back, 7 bases at V and 3 bases at J, with 7 bases in the middle. Germline lookup yields CDR1 DFQATT and CDR2 SNEGSKA (reference sequence). The CDR3 consists of 11 residues. CDR3 sequence reads: CSVTGGNTIYF. The CDR3 nucleotides are TGCAGTGTGACAGGTGGAAACACCATATATTTT.

This clonotype came up many times. The rearrangement joins TRBV27 to TRBJ2-5; D possibly corresponds to TRBD2 (6 bases). Germline V gene lookup returns CDR1 MNHEY and CDR2 SMNVEV (reference sequence). This CDR3 region has 15 residues. Trimming took off 6 bases at V and 5 bases at J, with 19 bases between the two ends. The CDR3 DNA follows: TGTGCCAGCAGGGACCGGGCGGGGCCTGATGAGACCCAGTACTTC. Residues: CASRDRAGPDETQYF.

In its sample, this clonotype was seen many times. V usage is TRBV29-1 and J usage is TRBJ2-1, with TRBD2 identical over 9 bases. The germline V gene encodes CDR1 SQVTM and CDR2 ANQGSEA. This CDR3 region has 14 residues. The trim removed 4 bases at V and 4 bases at J, leaving 5 bases unmatched. In DNA form, the CDR3 reads TGCAGCGTTGGTTTTAGCGGGGGATACAATGAGCAGTTCTTC. It is translated as CSVGFSGGYNEQFF.

This clonotype has at least ten counts. This rearrangement joins TRBV5-4 to TRBJ2-2, with TRBD2 matching 9 bases. The CDR3 totals 14 residues. V lost 4 bases, J lost 7 bases, and 5 bases stayed unmatched. CDR1 is SGHNT, CDR2 YYREEE, per germline (reference sequence). CDR3 sequence reads: CASSRGGAGGELFF. DNA for the CDR3: TGTGCCAGCAGCCGCGGGGGGGCCGGCGGGGAGCTGTTTTTT.

There are many counts of this clonotype. The V call is TRBV6-5, the J call TRBJ1-2; D is unresolved. V was clipped by 4 bases and J by 8 bases, with 14 bases between them. This CDR3 spans 13 amino acids. Germline lookup yields CDR1 MNHEY and CDR2 SVGAGI. The CDR3 bases are TGTGCCAGCAGTTCAGGAGTGGGTCGAGGCTACACCTTC. This gives the protein CASSSGVGRGYTF.

This clonotype has just a few counts. A much larger clone sits a single nucleotide away, making a read error possible. The chain combines TRBV20-1 with TRBJ2-2; D might be TRBD2 (5 bases). The germline V gene has CDR1 DFQATT and CDR2 SNEGSKA (reference sequence). Trimming took 1 base from V and 1 from J, leaving 22 bases between them. The CDR3 has 19 residues. The CDR3 loop is CSARGYSGKGIGNTGELFF. The DNA of the CDR3 is TGCAGTGCTAGAGGATACTCCGGGAAAGGGATCGGGAACACCGGGGAGCTGTTTTTT.

This clonotype was recorded many times. This sequence joins TRBV12-3 or TRBV12-4 and TRBJ2-3; either TRBD1 or TRBD2 may fit D (5 bases each). Trimming removed 3 bases from V and 5 bases from J, with 15 bases in between. There are 15 residues in the CDR3. CDR3 DNA: TGTGCCAGCAGTTTTGTCTCAGAGGGGAGAGATACGCAGTATTTT. This translates into CASSFVSEGRDTQYF.

This clonotype came up many times. The chain employs TRBV7-8 and TRBJ2-7; D unresolved. Germline V CDR1 and CDR2: SGHVS, FQNEAQ. The CDR3 is 15 amino acids. V was cut by 4 bases and J by 0 bases, with 13 bases left in between. The CDR3 nucleotides read TGTGCCAGCAGCTCAAGATGGGGAAGCTCCTACGAGCAGTACTTC. It is translated as CASSSRWGSSYEQYF.

In this sample, this clonotype turned up many times. The rearrangement links TRBV5-1 to TRBJ1-1; 10 bases are a match to TRBD1. CDR1 is SGHRS, CDR2 YFSETQ, per germline. CDR3 length: 16 amino acids. V shed 4 bases and J 0 bases; nucleotides not matched to a gene: 6. CDR3 sequence reads: CASSPTGGTVNTEAFF. CDR3 nucleotide sequence: TGCGCCAGCAGCCCGACAGGGGGCACAGTGAACACTGAAGCTTTCTTT.